These 27 T cell receptor beta chains came from one sample sequenced in a study of T cells in Graves' hyperthyroidism and ophthalmopathy. Researchers amplified the TCR beta CDR3 regions from RNA transcripts. When the TCR CDR3 underwent first-round RT-PCR, the HTBI primer set was used. TCRdb independently ran MiXCR on the multiplex PCR reads; one entry per CDR3 protein. The data contain 350,000 or so distinct CDR3 sequences, 20% to 25% of them singletons. Sequenced sample: blood. The receptor set was obtained from a woman in her 50s with Graves' hyperthyroidism.

The chain carries TRBV5-6 and TRBJ2-1, with D uncertain. The CDR3 loop spans 12 amino acids. Germline CDR1 SGHDT, CDR2 YYEEEE. V dropped 2 bases and J dropped 9 bases, with 9 bases sitting between them. The CDR3 nucleotides read TGTGCCAGCAGCTTCGCAGTGGCTGAGCAGTTCTTC. It translates to CASSFAVAEQFF.

This clonotype was seen ten or more times. The V call is TRBV6-1, the J call TRBJ2-7; D is unclear. Germline V CDR1 and CDR2: MNHNS, SASEGT. CDR3 size: 14 residues. Trimming stripped 1 base from V and 0 bases from J, with 7 bases between. The CDR3 DNA reads TGTGCCAGCAGTGAAGTTGGGTCCTCCTACGAGCAGTACTTC. Translating it yields CASSEVGSSYEQYF.

Ten or more counts support this clonotype. The V gene is TRBV6-2 or TRBV6-3, the J gene TRBJ2-1, with a possible D match to TRBD1 (5 bases). In germline, CDR1 is MNHEY, CDR2 SVGEGT. The CDR3 covers 15 residues. This chain's CDR3 is CAAWKGLSSYNEQFF. The CDR3 region has the DNA TGTGCTGCGTGGAAGGGGCTAAGCTCCTACAATGAGCAGTTCTTC.

This clonotype was counted many times. This rearrangement joins TRBV28 to TRBJ2-7; 7 bases align to TRBD1. Unmatched junction bases numbered 7, after V lost 5 bases and J lost 0 bases. Per germline, CDR1 MDHEN and CDR2 SYDVKM. CDR3 length: 15 residues. The CDR3 sequence: CASSLTGVRSYEQYF. The CDR3 DNA sequence: TGTGCCAGCAGTCTAACAGGGGTACGCTCCTACGAGCAGTACTTC.

This clonotype occurred many times. This chain joins TRBV24-1 and TRBJ2-1, with 9 positions matching TRBD1. The V segment lost 7 bases and the J segment 2 bases; nucleotides outside the gene matches: 8. The CDR3 contains 16 residues. CDR1 is KGHDR, CDR2 SFDVKD, per germline. In DNA form, the CDR3 reads TGTGCCACCAGCCCCACCGGGACAGGGACCTACAATGAGCAGTTCTTC. Protein: CATSPTGTGTYNEQFF.

The rearrangement joins TRBV2 to TRBJ2-1; D possibly uses TRBD1 or TRBD2 (5 bases each). This CDR3 spans 16 amino acids. V was shortened by 5 bases and J by 8 bases, with 22 bases between the two germline ends. CDR1 and CDR2 (germline): SNHLY, FYNNEI. The CDR3 loop reads CASSPGTRSVSYEQFF. The CDR3 coding sequence is TGTGCCAGCAGTCCCGGGACCCGCTCCGTTAGTTATGAGCAGTTCTTC.

In the case of this clonotype: A read error is possible here, since a much larger clone lies one base away. The final CDR3 position lacks the conserved phenylalanine or tryptophan, pointing to a likely read error. The chain has TRBV30 and TRBJ2-3; possible D gene TRBD2, 5 bases. The V and J ends lost 4 bases and 6 bases respectively, with 14 bases between them. Germline V gene sequence: CDR1 GTSNPN, CDR2 SVGIG (reference sequence). The CDR3 has 13 amino acids. CDR3 amino acids: CAWTTRVGDTQYL. CDR3 DNA sequence: TGTGCCTGGACCACTAGAGTTGGCGATACGCAGTATCTT.

CDR3 sequence: CASSQEWGNEQFF. The CDR3, as DNA: TGCGCCAGCAGCCAAGAATGGGGCAATGAGCAGTTCTTC. The chain joins TRBV4-1 to TRBJ2-1; D gene unclear. Germline loops: CDR1 MGHRA, CDR2 YSYEKL. The CDR3 consists of 13 residues. The V and J ends lost 0 bases and 6 bases respectively, with 6 bases between them.

With respect to this clonotype: This could be a read error, since a much larger clone is one nucleotide away. The chain recombines TRBV27 with TRBJ1-5; D uncertain. Germline V lookup: CDR1 MNHEY, CDR2 SMNVEV (reference sequence). CDR3 length: 14 residues. Trimming pared 9 bases from V and 5 bases from J, leaving 17 bases between. CDR3 DNA: TGTGCCAGGAGTCCGTCCTCTCTTTATCAGCCCCAGCATTTT. The encoded protein is CARSPSSLYQPQHF.

This clonotype was found many times. This rearrangement joins TRBV7-8 to TRBJ2-2; 13 bases line up with TRBD2. Trimming took 5 bases from V and 3 from J; bases not matched to a gene: 9. The CDR3 is 18 amino acids. The germline V gene encodes CDR1 SGHVS and CDR2 FQNEAQ. As DNA, the CDR3 is TGTGCCAGCAGCACCCCGACTAGCGGGGGGCATTACACCGGGGAGCTGTTTTTT. Protein: CASSTPTSGGHYTGELFF.

This clonotype was found many times. The CDR3, as DNA: TGTGCCAGCACGGAGTACAATGAGCAGTTCTTC. Protein product: CASTEYNEQFF. The chain joins TRBV6-1 to TRBJ2-1; no firm D call. CDR1 is MNHNS, CDR2 SASEGT, per germline. CDR3 length equals 11 residues. V lost 7 bases to trimming and J lost 4 bases, with 5 bases between them.

This clonotype was picked up many times. The J gene is TRBJ2-7, the V gene TRBV28; TRBD2 agrees at 8 bases. CDR3 length equals 19 residues. V lost 2 bases to trimming and J lost 2 bases; unmatched junction nucleotides: 17. CDR1 is MDHEN and CDR2 is SYDVKM in the germline V gene. The DNA of the CDR3 is TGTGCCAGCAGTTTAAGTAGGACTAGCCCCTCCCGGGTTACCTACGAGCAGTACTTC. It yields the protein CASSLSRTSPSRVTYEQYF. Full variable domain (rest looked up from reference TRBV28 and TRBJ2-7): DVKVTQSSRYLVKRTGEKVFLECVQDMDHENMFWYRQDPGLGLRLIYFSYDVKMKEKGDIPEGYSVSREKKERFSLILESASTNQTSMYLCASSLSRTSPSRVTYEQYFGPGTRLTVT.

V gene TRBV7-6 combines with J gene TRBJ2-7; 9 positions match TRBD1. The CDR3 length is 15 residues. Unmatched junction bases numbered 7, after V lost 0 bases and J lost 7 bases. Germline lookup yields CDR1 SGHVS and CDR2 FNYEAQ. The CDR3 is CASSLAQTGGVEQYF. In nucleotides, the CDR3 is TGTGCCAGCAGCTTAGCTCAGACAGGGGGAGTTGAGCAGTACTTC. Full variable domain (missing parts from reference TRBV7-6 and TRBJ2-7): GAGVSQSPRYKVTKRGQDVALRCDPISGHVSLYWYRQALGQGPEFLTYFNYEAQQDKSGLPNDRFSAERPEGSISTLTIQRTEQRDSAMYRCASSLAQTGGVEQYFGPGTRLTVT.

The V call is TRBV4-2, the J call TRBJ1-4, with TRBD1 matching over 9 bases. Germline V lookup: CDR1 LGHNA, CDR2 YNFKEQ. The V and J ends lost 3 bases and 6 bases, in that order; junction bases with no gene match: 8. The CDR3 contains 16 residues. Here the CDR3 reads CASSQAGTGYDEKLFF. CDR3 nucleotides: TGTGCCAGCAGCCAGGCCGGGACAGGGTATGATGAAAAACTGTTTTTT.

The V and J genes are TRBV14 and TRBJ2-5; 13 bases agree with TRBD2. V trimming: 0 bases; J trimming: 5 bases; junction bases outside the gene matches: 3. Germline V CDR1 and CDR2: SGHDN, FVKESK. The CDR3 extends over 16 amino acids. The CDR3 bases are TGTGCCAGCAGCCAAGATTTGACTAGCGGGGGGGAGACCCAGTACTTC. Protein product: CASSQDLTSGGETQYF.

In the case of this clonotype: Possible read error: a much larger clone is one base away. The genes are TRBV5-1 and TRBJ2-1; TRBD1 aligns across 7 bases. V lost 4 bases to trimming and J lost 8 bases; unmatched junction nucleotides: 9. This CDR3 has 14 amino acids. Germline V lookup: CDR1 SGHRS, CDR2 YFSETQ. The CDR3 loop is CASSTETGIHEQFF. DNA for the CDR3: TGCGCCAGCAGCACCGAGACAGGGATCCATGAGCAGTTCTTC.

This clonotype was observed many times. The chain employs TRBV7-9 and TRBJ2-1; 11 nucleotides line up with TRBD2. CDR3 size: 15 residues. Germline values: CDR1 SEHNR, CDR2 FQNEAQ (reference sequence). The V and J ends lost 3 bases and 9 bases, in that order; junction bases with no gene match: 7. The CDR3 loop reads CASSFVQLAGGEQFF. CDR3 in DNA: TGTGCCAGCAGCTTCGTCCAGCTAGCGGGAGGTGAGCAGTTCTTC.

This clonotype has at least ten counts. The rearrangement links TRBV5-1 to TRBJ1-2, with TRBD1 matching 9 bases. This CDR3 contains 16 residues. Trimming cost V 0 bases and J 6 bases; bases outside gene matches: 9. Germline loops: CDR1 SGHRS, CDR2 YFSETQ. CDR3 coding DNA: TGCGCCAGCAGCTTGGGAGTGGGACAGGGACATAATGGCTACACCTTC. Its protein product is CASSLGVGQGHNGYTF.

The table lists this clonotype with many counts. The chain links TRBV6-7 to TRBJ1-1, with a weak D call TRBD1 (5 bases). TRBV6-7 is an open reading frame whose function is uncertain. V gave up 6 bases and J gave up 4 bases, with 15 bases separating them. CDR3 length: 14 residues. The CDR3 protein is CASSLGTTGTEAFF. CDR3 coding DNA: TGTGCCAGCAGCCTCGGGACCACCGGCACTGAAGCTTTCTTT.

This clonotype was recorded many times. V gene TRBV6-1 combines with J gene TRBJ1-3; perhaps TRBD1 as D (6 bases). Germline V gene lookup returns CDR1 MNHNS and CDR2 SASEGT. The CDR3 covers 14 residues. V was shortened by 1 base and J by 5 bases, with 9 bases between the two germline ends. The chain's CDR3 is CASSEGTVRNTIYF. The CDR3 region has the DNA TGTGCCAGCAGTGAAGGGACAGTTAGAAACACCATATATTTT.

The chain is built from TRBV20-1 and TRBJ1-2; 8 bases match TRBD1. This CDR3 spans 14 amino acids. Per the germline V gene, CDR1 is DFQATT and CDR2 is SNEGSKA (reference sequence). With V trimmed by 6 bases and J by 4 bases, 10 bases remained unmatched. This CDR3 is CSATIGQGVYGYTF. Here the CDR3 DNA reads TGCAGTGCCACTATCGGACAGGGCGTCTATGGCTACACCTTC.

Of note for this clonotype: One end of the junction does not line up with germline, which may come from a read error. The J gene is TRBJ1-1, the V gene TRBV7-9; 9 nucleotides line up with TRBD1. Germline CDR1 and CDR2: SEHNR and FQNEAQ (reference sequence). The CDR3 sequence is 18 residues long. The CDR3 loop is CVSSPGQGTSLLNTEAFF. The CDR3 DNA reads as TGTGTCAGCAGCCCCGGACAGGGGACCTCTCTCCTGAACACTGAAGCTTTCTTT.

V is TRBV7-3 and J is TRBJ2-1, with 8 bases fitting TRBD1. V trimming: 5 bases; J trimming: 1 base; junction bases outside the gene matches: 4. Germline V gene data show CDR1 as SGHTA and CDR2 as FQGTGA. This CDR3 has 15 residues. CDR3 region: CASSTRQGSYNEQFF. DNA for the CDR3: TGTGCCAGCAGCACCAGACAGGGGTCCTACAATGAGCAGTTCTTC.

This clonotype was recorded at least ten times. The chain uses TRBV18 and TRBJ2-1; D remains ambiguous. This CDR3 contains 14 residues. Trimming cost V 4 bases and J 6 bases, with 13 bases left between them. CDR1 KGHSH and CDR2 LQKENI come from the germline V gene. CDR3: CASSQSRDGNEQFF. The CDR3 coding sequence is TGTGCCAGCTCACAGTCTAGAGATGGCAATGAGCAGTTCTTC. Looking up the rest from reference TRBV18 and TRBJ2-1 gives the full variable domain: NAGVMQNPRHLVRRRGQEARLRCSPMKGHSHVYWYRQLPEEGLKFMVYLQKENIIDESGMPKERFSAEFPKEGPSILRIQQVVRGDSAAYFCASSQSRDGNEQFFGPGTRLTVL.

This clonotype appeared a few times. The chain links TRBV20-1 to TRBJ1-2; D is unresolved. Germline CDR1 DFQATT, CDR2 SNEGSKA (reference sequence). The CDR3 consists of 13 residues. Trimming cost V 5 bases and J 7 bases, with 17 bases left between them. For the CDR3, the DNA is TGCAGTGCTCGAAACGTGGAAAACAGTGGCTACACCTTC. Residues: CSARNVENSGYTF.

In its sample, this clonotype was seen many times. The chain couples TRBV28 to TRBJ2-7; 13 bases match TRBD2. Germline V lookup: CDR1 MDHEN, CDR2 SYDVKM. V trimming: 6 bases; J trimming: 3 bases; junction bases outside the gene matches: 5. This CDR3 region has 15 residues. The CDR3 sequence: CASRKTSGRIYEQYF. As DNA, the CDR3 is TGTGCCAGCAGAAAGACTAGCGGGAGGATCTACGAGCAGTACTTC.

This clonotype was observed a single time. The CDR3 sequence is CAWSSTARAFF. DNA for the CDR3: TGTGCCTGGAGTAGTACGGCGAGGGCTTTCTTT. The chain uses TRBV30 and TRBJ1-1; unclear D gene. This CDR3 is 11 amino acids long. CDR1 is GTSNPN, CDR2 SVGIG, per germline (reference sequence). Between the trimmed V and J ends, which lost 2 bases and 11 bases, there was a span of 12 bases. The full variable domain, in which reference TRBV30 and TRBJ1-1 provide the parts outside the CDR3, is SQTIHQWPATLVQPVGSPLSLECTVEGTSNPNLYWYRQAAGRGLQLLFYSVGIGQISSEVPQNLSASRPQDRQFILSSKKLLLSDSGFYLCAWSSTARAFFGQGTRLTVV.